The clone carrying this T cell receptor beta chain was picked up one time. Its antigen is not identified. It was by quantitative 5'-RACE with molecular barcodes that TCR beta libraries were made. MiXCR, applied by TCRdb to the 5' RACE reads, yields one record per CDR3 protein. The profile shows about 240,000 distinct CDR3 sequences, approximately 11% of them singletons. The data belong to a study of CD8 T cells in ankylosing spondylitis. Losses at the gene ends were 7 bases for V and 11 bases for J; bases not matched to a gene: 9. Germline V gene lookup returns CDR1 SGHDN and CDR2 FVKESK. The CDR3 length is 14 residues. Whole-study results and caveats: Some of these motif variants have turned up before, in reports on reactive arthritis synovial fluid and blood. According to the report, clones linked to the disease were significantly enriched in matched synovial fluid samples taken from ankylosing spondylitis patients.

The specimen was blood, either unsorted or a sorted T cell fraction (not recorded which). This rearrangement joins TRBV14 to TRBJ2-1, with 12 positions matching TRBD2. The clonotype originates from a male donor with ankylosing spondylitis or in good health (not recorded which). The DNA for the CDR3 is TGTGCCAGCAAAGGAAGACTAGCGGGAGATAAGCAGTTCTTC. Amino acids: CASKGRLAGDKQFF.